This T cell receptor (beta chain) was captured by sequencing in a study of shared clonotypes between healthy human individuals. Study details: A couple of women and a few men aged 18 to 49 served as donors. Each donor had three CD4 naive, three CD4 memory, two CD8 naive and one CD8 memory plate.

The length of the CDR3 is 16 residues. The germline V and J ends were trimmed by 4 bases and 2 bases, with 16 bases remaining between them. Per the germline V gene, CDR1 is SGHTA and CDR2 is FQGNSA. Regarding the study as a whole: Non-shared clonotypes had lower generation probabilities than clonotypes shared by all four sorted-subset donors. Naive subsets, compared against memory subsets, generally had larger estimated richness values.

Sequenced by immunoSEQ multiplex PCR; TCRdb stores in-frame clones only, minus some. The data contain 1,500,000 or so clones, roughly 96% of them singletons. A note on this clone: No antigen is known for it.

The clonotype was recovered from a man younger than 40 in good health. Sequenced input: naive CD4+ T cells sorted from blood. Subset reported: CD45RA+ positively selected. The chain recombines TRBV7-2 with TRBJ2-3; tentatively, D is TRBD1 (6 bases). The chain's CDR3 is CASSSRGNFLTDTQYF. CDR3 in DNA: TGTGCCAGCAGCTCGAGGGGGAACTTTCTCACAGATACGCAGTATTTT.